Included here is one TCR beta chain sequence, with context. Antigen specificity is unknown. TCRdb re-derived calls from the 5' RACE reads in MiXCR, one entry per CDR3 protein. Here the sample spans 500,000 or so distinct CDR3 sequences, around an eighth being singletons. This sample was included in a study of identical twins. Germline loops: CDR1 DFQATT, CDR2 SNEGSKA (reference sequence). The CDR3 extends over 14 amino acids. Unmatched junction bases numbered 14, after V lost 8 bases and J lost 5 bases. Study results and caveats: Within twin pairs, the out-of-frame alpha sequences they shared showed excess low generation probability.

These sequences were also reported in another study, on yellow fever vaccine responses in identical twins.

The receptor was isolated from a young woman in good health. The sample consisted of CD4+ T cells sorted from blood. The chain recombines TRBV20-1 with TRBJ2-7, with 8 bases that match TRBD2. CDR3 bases: TGCAGTACCCGCTTGAGCGGGAGTTCCAACGAGCAGTACTTC. This translates into CSTRLSGSSNEQYF.